The TCR beta chain described here comes from a study of T cells in lung cancer brain metastases. Across the whole study: Most patients, about 90% of the roughly 20, got no therapy between primary and metastasis resection.

Details on this clone: The antigen is not known.

Exclusion applied to anyone with multiple prior malignancies. Clones were read by immunoSEQ multiplex PCR, and TCRdb kept only the in-frame ones, dropping some. The sample records several thousand clones, nearly 90% being singletons. Study results and limitations: Paired primaries held more unique productive clones than brain metastases (median about 4,500 versus 1,500).

Looked up from germline, CDR1 is SGHAT and CDR2 is FQNNGV. There are 16 residues in the CDR3. Trimming took 0 bases from V and 6 from J; bases not matched to a gene: 11. V is TRBV11-2 and J is TRBJ2-7; 7 bases map to TRBD1. This clonotype was sampled from a woman aged 45 to 65 with non-small cell lung cancer. The sample taken for sequencing was tumor tissue from the primary lung tumor. The CDR3 loop is CASSLDDLGGQFEQYF. The CDR3 DNA sequence: TGTGCCAGCAGCTTAGACGACCTTGGGGGACAGTTCGAGCAGTACTTC.